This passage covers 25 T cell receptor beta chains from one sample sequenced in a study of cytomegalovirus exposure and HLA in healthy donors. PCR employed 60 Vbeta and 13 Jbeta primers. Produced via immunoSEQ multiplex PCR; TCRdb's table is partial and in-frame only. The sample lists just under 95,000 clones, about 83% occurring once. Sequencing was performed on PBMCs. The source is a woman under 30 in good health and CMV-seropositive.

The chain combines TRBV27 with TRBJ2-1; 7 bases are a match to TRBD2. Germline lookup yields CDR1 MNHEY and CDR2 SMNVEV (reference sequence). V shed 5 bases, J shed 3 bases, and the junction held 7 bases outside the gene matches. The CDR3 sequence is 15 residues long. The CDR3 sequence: CASSPQTSLYNEQFF. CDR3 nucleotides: TGTGCCAGCAGTCCACAGACTAGCCTCTACAATGAGCAGTTCTTC.

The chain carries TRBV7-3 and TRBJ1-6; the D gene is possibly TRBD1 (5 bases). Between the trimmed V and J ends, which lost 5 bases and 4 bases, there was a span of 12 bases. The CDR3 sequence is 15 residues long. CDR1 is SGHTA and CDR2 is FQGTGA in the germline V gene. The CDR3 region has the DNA TGTGCCAGCAGCCTCCAGGGATGGTATAATTCACCCCTCCACTTT. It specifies CASSLQGWYNSPLHF.

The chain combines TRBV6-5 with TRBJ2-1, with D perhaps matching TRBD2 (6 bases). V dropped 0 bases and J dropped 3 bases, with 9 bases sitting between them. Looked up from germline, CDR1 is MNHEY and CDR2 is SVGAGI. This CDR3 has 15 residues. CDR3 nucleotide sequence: TGTGCCAGCAGTTACTCCATGGGAGGCTACAATGAGCAGTTCTTC. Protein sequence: CASSYSMGGYNEQFF.

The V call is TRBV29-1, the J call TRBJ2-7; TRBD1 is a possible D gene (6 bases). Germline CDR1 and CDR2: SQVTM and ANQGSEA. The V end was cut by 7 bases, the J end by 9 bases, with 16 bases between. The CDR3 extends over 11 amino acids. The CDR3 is CSAQTGIGQYF. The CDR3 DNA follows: TGCAGCGCACAGACAGGCATCGGGCAGTACTTC.

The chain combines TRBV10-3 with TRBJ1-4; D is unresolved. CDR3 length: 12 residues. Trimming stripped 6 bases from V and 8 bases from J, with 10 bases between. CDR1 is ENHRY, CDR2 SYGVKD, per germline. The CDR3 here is CAIRSFGEKLFF. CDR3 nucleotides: TGTGCCATCAGATCATTCGGGGAAAAACTGTTTTTT.

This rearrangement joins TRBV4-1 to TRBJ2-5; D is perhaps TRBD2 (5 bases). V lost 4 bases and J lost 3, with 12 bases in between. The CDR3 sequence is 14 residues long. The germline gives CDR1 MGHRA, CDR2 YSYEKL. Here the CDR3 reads CASSPASPEETQYF. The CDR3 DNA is TGCGCCAGCAGCCCCGCTAGCCCAGAAGAGACCCAGTACTTC.

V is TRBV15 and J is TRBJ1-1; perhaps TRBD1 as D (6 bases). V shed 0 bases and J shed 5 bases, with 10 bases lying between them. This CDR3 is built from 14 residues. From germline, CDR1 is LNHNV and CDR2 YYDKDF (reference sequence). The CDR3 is CATSRDLGATEAFF. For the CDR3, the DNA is TGTGCCACCAGCAGAGATTTGGGGGCTACTGAAGCTTTCTTT.

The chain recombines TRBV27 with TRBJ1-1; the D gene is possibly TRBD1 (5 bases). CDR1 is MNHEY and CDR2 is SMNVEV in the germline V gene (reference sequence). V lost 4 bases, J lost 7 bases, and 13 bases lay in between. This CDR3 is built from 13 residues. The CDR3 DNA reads TGTGCCAGCAGTTCCGACGGGGGTGGTGAAGCTTTCTTT. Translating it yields CASSSDGGGEAFF.

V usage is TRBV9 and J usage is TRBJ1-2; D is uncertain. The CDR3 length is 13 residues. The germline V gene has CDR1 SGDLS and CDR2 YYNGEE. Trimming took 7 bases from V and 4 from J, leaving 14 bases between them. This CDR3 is CASRGGSVYGYTF. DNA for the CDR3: TGTGCCAGCCGCGGAGGATCGGTCTATGGCTACACCTTC. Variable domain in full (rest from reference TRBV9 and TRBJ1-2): DSGVTQTPKHLITATGQRVTLRCSPRSGDLSVYWYQQSLDQGLQFLIQYYNGEERAKGNILERFSAQQFPDLHSELNLSSLELGDSALYFCASRGGSVYGYTFGSGTRLTVV.

The CDR3 region has the DNA TGTGCCAGCAGCGTAGTGGCGGCGAGCTACGAGCAGTACTTC. This translates into CASSVVAASYEQYF. This chain links TRBV9 with TRBJ2-7; D not certain. V gave up 0 bases and J gave up 3 bases, with 10 bases separating them. The germline V gene has CDR1 SGDLS and CDR2 YYNGEE. CDR3 length: 14 amino acids.

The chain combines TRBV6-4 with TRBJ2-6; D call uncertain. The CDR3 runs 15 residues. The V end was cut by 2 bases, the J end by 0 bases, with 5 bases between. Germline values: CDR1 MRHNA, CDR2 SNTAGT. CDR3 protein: CASSDRGSGANVLTF. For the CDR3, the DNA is TGTGCCAGCAGTGACCGAGGCTCTGGGGCCAACGTCCTGACTTTC.

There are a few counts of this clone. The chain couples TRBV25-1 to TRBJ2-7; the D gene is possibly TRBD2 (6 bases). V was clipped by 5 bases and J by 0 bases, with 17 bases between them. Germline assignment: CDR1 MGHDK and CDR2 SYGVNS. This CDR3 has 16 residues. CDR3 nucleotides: TGTGCCAGCAGTCGGGGGTTAGACGTAAGCTCCTACGAGCAGTACTTC. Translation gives CASSRGLDVSSYEQYF.

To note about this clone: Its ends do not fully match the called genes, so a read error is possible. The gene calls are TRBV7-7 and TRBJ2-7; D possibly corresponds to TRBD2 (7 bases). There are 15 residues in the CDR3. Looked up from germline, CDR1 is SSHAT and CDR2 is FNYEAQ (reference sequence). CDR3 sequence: CASSLAGGTLYEQYF. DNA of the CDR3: TGTGCTAGCAGCTTAGCGGGTGGGACACTATACGAGCAGTACTTC.

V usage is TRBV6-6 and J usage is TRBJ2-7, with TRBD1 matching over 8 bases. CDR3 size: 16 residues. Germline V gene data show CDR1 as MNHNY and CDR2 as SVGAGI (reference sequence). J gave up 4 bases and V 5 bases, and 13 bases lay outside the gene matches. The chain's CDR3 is CASSRQGRSRRYEQYF. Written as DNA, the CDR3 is TGTGCCAGCAGTAGACAGGGGCGGTCCCGGCGTTACGAGCAGTACTTC.

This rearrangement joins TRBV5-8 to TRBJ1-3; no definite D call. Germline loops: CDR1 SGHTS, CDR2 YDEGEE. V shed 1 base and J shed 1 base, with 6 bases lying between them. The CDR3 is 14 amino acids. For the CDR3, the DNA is TGTGCCAGCAGCTTGCGACAATCTGGAAACACCATATATTTT. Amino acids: CASSLRQSGNTIYF.

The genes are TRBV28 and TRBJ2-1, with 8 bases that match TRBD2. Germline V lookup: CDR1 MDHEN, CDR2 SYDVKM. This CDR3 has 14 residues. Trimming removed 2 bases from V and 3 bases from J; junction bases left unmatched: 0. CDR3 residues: CASSLTSGYNEQFF. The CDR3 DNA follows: TGTGCCAGCAGTTTAACTAGCGGCTACAATGAGCAGTTCTTC. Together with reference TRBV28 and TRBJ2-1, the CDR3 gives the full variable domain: DVKVTQSSRYLVKRTGEKVFLECVQDMDHENMFWYRQDPGLGLRLIYFSYDVKMKEKGDIPEGYSVSREKKERFSLILESASTNQTSMYLCASSLTSGYNEQFFGPGTRLTVL.

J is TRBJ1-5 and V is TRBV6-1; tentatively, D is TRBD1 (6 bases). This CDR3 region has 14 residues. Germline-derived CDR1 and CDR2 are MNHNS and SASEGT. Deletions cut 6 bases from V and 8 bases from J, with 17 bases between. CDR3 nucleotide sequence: TGTGCCAGCAGGAGGCCAGGGGAGAGGGAGCCCCAGCATTTT. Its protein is CASRRPGEREPQHF.

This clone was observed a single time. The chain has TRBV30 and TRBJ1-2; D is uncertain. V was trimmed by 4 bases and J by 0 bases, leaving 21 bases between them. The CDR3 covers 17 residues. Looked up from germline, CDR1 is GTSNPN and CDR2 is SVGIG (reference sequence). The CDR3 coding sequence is TGTGCCTGGATCGGACTCCCTAGACGGCCAGCTAACTATGGCTACACCTTC. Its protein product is CAWIGLPRRPANYGYTF. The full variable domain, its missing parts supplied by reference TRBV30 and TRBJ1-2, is SQTIHQWPATLVQPVGSPLSLECTVEGTSNPNLYWYRQAAGRGLQLLFYSVGIGQISSEVPQNLSASRPQDRQFILSSKKLLLSDSGFYLCAWIGLPRRPANYGYTFGSGTRLTVV.

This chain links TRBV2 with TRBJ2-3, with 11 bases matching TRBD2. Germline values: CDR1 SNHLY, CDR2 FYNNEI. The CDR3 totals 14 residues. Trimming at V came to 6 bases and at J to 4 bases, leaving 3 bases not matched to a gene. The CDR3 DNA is TGTGCCAGCAGATATAGCGGGGGGGCAGATACGCAGTATTTT. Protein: CASRYSGGADTQYF.

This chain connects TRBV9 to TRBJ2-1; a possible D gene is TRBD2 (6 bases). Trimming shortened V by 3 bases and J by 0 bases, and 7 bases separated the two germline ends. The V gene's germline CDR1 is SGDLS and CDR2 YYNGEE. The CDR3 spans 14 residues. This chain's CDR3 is CASSGDFSYNEQFF. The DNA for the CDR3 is TGTGCCAGCAGCGGGGACTTCTCCTACAATGAGCAGTTCTTC. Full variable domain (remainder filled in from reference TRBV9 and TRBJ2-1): DSGVTQTPKHLITATGQRVTLRCSPRSGDLSVYWYQQSLDQGLQFLIQYYNGEERAKGNILERFSAQQFPDLHSELNLSSLELGDSALYFCASSGDFSYNEQFFGPGTRLTVL.

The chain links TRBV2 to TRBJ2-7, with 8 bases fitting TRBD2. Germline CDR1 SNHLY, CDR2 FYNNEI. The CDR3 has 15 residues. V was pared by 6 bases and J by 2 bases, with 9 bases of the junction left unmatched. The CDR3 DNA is TGTGCCAGCAGAGACACTAGCGGATATCCCTACGAGCAGTACTTC. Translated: CASRDTSGYPYEQYF.

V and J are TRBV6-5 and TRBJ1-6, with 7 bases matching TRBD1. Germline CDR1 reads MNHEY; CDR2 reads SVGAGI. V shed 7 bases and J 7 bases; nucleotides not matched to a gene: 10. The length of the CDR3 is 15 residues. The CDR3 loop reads CASKTDRVHNSPLHF. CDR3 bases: TGTGCCAGCAAAACAGACAGGGTACACAATTCACCCCTCCACTTT.

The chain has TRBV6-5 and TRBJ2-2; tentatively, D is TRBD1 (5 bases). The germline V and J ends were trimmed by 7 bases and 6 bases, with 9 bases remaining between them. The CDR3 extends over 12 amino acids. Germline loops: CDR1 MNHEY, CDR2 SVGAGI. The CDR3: CASNVGAGELFF. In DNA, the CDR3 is TGTGCCAGCAACGTAGGGGCCGGGGAGCTGTTTTTT.

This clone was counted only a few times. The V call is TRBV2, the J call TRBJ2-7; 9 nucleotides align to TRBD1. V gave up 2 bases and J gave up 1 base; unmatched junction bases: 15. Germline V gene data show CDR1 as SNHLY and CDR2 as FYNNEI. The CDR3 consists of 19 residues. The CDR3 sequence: CASSEKEVGTGNISYEQYF. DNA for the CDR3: TGTGCCAGCAGTGAAAAAGAGGTGGGGACAGGGAATATATCCTACGAGCAGTACTTC.

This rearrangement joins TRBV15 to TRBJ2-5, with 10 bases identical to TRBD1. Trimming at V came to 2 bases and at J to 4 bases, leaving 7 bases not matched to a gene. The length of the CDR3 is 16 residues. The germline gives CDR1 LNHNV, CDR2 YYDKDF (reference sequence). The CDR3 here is CATSRTRGQGLETQYF. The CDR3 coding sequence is TGTGCCACCAGCAGAACTAGGGGACAGGGGTTAGAGACCCAGTACTTC.